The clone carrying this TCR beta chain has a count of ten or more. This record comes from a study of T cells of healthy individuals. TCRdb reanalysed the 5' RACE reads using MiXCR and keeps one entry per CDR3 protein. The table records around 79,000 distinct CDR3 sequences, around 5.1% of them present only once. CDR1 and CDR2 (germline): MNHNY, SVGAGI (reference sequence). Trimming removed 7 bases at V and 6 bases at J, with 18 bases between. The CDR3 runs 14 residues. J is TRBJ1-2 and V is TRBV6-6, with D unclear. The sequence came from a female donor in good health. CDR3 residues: CASIPSASYHGYTF. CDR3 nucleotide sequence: TGTGCCAGCATCCCCTCGGCGTCTTACCATGGCTACACCTTC.